Presented here are 20 T cell receptor beta chains from one specimen sequenced in a study of blood T cell repertoires in COVID-19. The repertoire was sequenced with immunoSEQ multiplex PCR; TCRdb's copy has only in-frame clones and lacks some. The data show about 70,000 clones, around 88% seen once. The specimen was peripheral blood. These receptor sequences come from a woman over 75 with acute or convalescent COVID-19.

The chain employs TRBV9 and TRBJ2-1; TRBD2 matches at 9 bases. The CDR3 contains 20 residues. CDR1 SGDLS and CDR2 YYNGEE come from the germline V gene. The V and J ends lost 0 bases and 0 bases, in that order; junction bases with no gene match: 13. CDR3 in amino acids: CASSVEFGGRAERSYNEQFF. The CDR3 region has the DNA TGTGCCAGCAGCGTAGAATTCGGCGGGAGGGCCGAGCGCTCCTACAATGAGCAGTTCTTC.

This chain connects TRBV5-6 to TRBJ1-1; D not resolved. Trimming took 0 bases from V and 0 from J, leaving 12 bases between them. Germline CDR1 is SGHDT and CDR2 is YYEEEE. This CDR3 spans 16 amino acids. CDR3 coding DNA: TGTGCCAGCAGCTTGGTCGGCGGGGAGGTGAACACTGAAGCTTTCTTT. Translation gives CASSLVGGEVNTEAFF.

This chain joins TRBV6-6 and TRBJ1-3; D uncertain. Per the germline V gene, CDR1 is MNHNY and CDR2 is SVGAGI (reference sequence). Trimming cost V 0 bases and J 0 bases, with 9 bases left between them. CDR3 length equals 16 residues. CDR3 nucleotides: TGTGCCAGCAGTTACTCGGAGTCCACCTCTGGAAACACCATATATTTT. It encodes CASSYSESTSGNTIYF.

This sequence joins TRBV7-8 and TRBJ1-4; 7 nucleotides align to TRBD1. Germline CDR1 is SGHVS and CDR2 is FQNEAQ. This CDR3 comprises 15 residues. The trim removed 4 bases at V and 3 bases at J, leaving 5 bases unmatched. CDR3 bases: TGTGCCAGCAGCTCCACCGGGACAGCTAATGAAAAACTGTTTTTT. This sequence encodes CASSSTGTANEKLFF.

This clone has a single count. The chain carries TRBV6-4 and TRBJ2-3; D is possibly TRBD2 (7 bases). CDR3 length: 15 residues. Germline CDR1 reads MRHNA; CDR2 reads SNTAGT. The germline V and J ends were trimmed by 5 bases and 1 base, with 13 bases remaining between them. In DNA form, the CDR3 reads TGTGCCAGCAGTCTGACGGGGGGCCGCACAGATACGCAGTATTTT. Protein product: CASSLTGGRTDTQYF.

The rearrangement uses TRBV28 and TRBJ1-3; 9 bases align to TRBD1. This CDR3 has 15 amino acids. Trimming cost V 8 bases and J 0 bases; bases outside gene matches: 5. Germline V gene data show CDR1 as MDHEN and CDR2 as SYDVKM. The CDR3 bases are TGTGCCAGCCGACTGACAGGGGGCTCTGGAAACACCATATATTTT. Its protein product is CASRLTGGSGNTIYF.

The gene calls are TRBV18 and TRBJ2-1; maybe TRBD2 (6 bases). The germline gives CDR1 KGHSH, CDR2 LQKENI. Between the trimmed V and J ends, which lost 3 bases and 4 bases, there was a span of 10 bases. The CDR3 has 14 residues. The CDR3 here is CASSPGTVYNEQFF. The CDR3 region has the DNA TGTGCCAGCTCACCTGGGACTGTATACAATGAGCAGTTCTTC.

The genes are TRBV10-1 and TRBJ2-3, with D maybe TRBD2 (6 bases). The germline V and J ends were trimmed by 7 bases and 2 bases, with 13 bases remaining between them. This CDR3 has 14 amino acids. CDR1 and CDR2 (germline): WNHNN, SYGVQD (reference sequence). The CDR3 protein is CASKPEGNTDTQYF. The CDR3 DNA follows: TGCGCCAGCAAGCCGGAGGGGAACACAGATACGCAGTATTTT.

This rearrangement joins TRBV7-8 to TRBJ2-7, with D possibly matching TRBD2 (6 bases). This CDR3 comprises 16 residues. Looked up from germline, CDR1 is SGHVS and CDR2 is FQNEAQ. Between the trimmed V and J ends, which lost 5 bases and 7 bases, there was a span of 24 bases. This CDR3 is CASSAKPGLRFGEQYF. DNA for the CDR3: TGTGCCAGCAGCGCAAAGCCGGGACTCCGGTTTGGGGAGCAGTACTTC.

In its sample, this clone was seen a few times. V is TRBV19 and J is TRBJ2-1, with 11 bases that match TRBD2. Germline V gene data show CDR1 as LNHDA and CDR2 as SQIVND (reference sequence). The CDR3 extends over 19 amino acids. Unmatched junction bases numbered 16, after V lost 3 bases and J lost 6 bases. DNA of the CDR3: TGTGCCAGTAGTATGGGCCTAGCGGGGGGCCGCATGTTGGGCAATGAGCAGTTCTTC. Protein sequence: CASSMGLAGGRMLGNEQFF.

This clone was counted between two and nine times. The V and J genes are TRBV2 and TRBJ1-5; D unclear. From germline, CDR1 is SNHLY and CDR2 FYNNEI. Trimming left V 7 bases short and J 9 bases short, with 19 bases between. The CDR3 is made up of 14 amino acids. This chain's CDR3 is CASTPGEGSRPQHF. The CDR3 region has the DNA TGTGCCAGCACACCGGGAGAGGGAAGCCGGCCCCAGCATTTT. Drawing the rest from reference TRBV2 and TRBJ1-5, the complete variable domain is EPEVTQTPSHQVTQMGQEVILRCVPISNHLYFYWYRQILGQKVEFLVSFYNNEISEKSEIFDDQFSVERPDGSNFTLKIRSTKLEDSAMYFCASTPGEGSRPQHFGDGTRLSIL.

The CDR3 region is CASSPPGGTDTQYF. The CDR3 DNA sequence: TGTGCCAGCTCACCACCAGGGGGCACAGATACGCAGTATTTT. J is TRBJ2-3 and V is TRBV18, with a tentative D call TRBD1 (5 bases). Trimming stripped 0 bases from V and 1 base from J, with 5 bases between. The CDR3 has 14 residues. Per germline, CDR1 KGHSH and CDR2 LQKENI.

The chain couples TRBV15 to TRBJ1-4, with D perhaps matching TRBD1 (6 bases). The ends were cut back, 1 base at V and 6 bases at J, with 9 bases in the middle. CDR1 and CDR2 (germline): LNHNV, YYDKDF (reference sequence). The CDR3 sequence is 14 residues long. The DNA of the CDR3 is TGTGCCACCAGCAGAGTAAACAGGGATGAAAAACTGTTTTTT. It encodes CATSRVNRDEKLFF.

The chain carries TRBV21-1 and TRBJ2-7; the D call in the table, TRBD1, was not verified against the DNA. TRBV21-1 is a pseudogene. The CDR3 has 14 residues. Here the CDR3 reads CASLGTGDPYEQYF. In nucleotides, the CDR3 is TGTGCCAGCCTTGGGACAGGGGATCCCTACGAGCAGTACTTC.

The rearrangement joins TRBV12-3 or TRBV12-4 to TRBJ1-1; perhaps TRBD1 as D (6 bases). The CDR3 runs to 13 residues. The V end lost 3 bases, the J end lost 4 bases, and 9 bases lay between the germline ends. CDR3 amino acids: CASSFIRGTEAFF. CDR3 nucleotides: TGTGCCAGCAGTTTTATCAGGGGCACTGAAGCTTTCTTT.

This rearrangement joins TRBV28 to TRBJ2-7; the match to TRBD1 covers 7 bases. Germline-derived CDR1 and CDR2 are MDHEN and SYDVKM. J lost 2 bases, V lost 8 bases, and 9 bases had no gene match. The CDR3 has 14 residues. CDR3 loop: CASGPTGLPYEQYF. CDR3 coding DNA: TGTGCCAGCGGACCGACAGGGCTACCCTACGAGCAGTACTTC.

This clone was detected a few times. This chain uses TRBV19 with TRBJ2-2, with TRBD2 identical over 16 bases. Trimming took 7 bases from V and 6 from J; bases not matched to a gene: 2. CDR1 LNHDA and CDR2 SQIVND come from the germline V gene (reference sequence). This CDR3 has 15 residues. The CDR3 bases are TGTGCCAGTACGGGACTAGCGGGAGGGCCCGGGGAGCTGTTTTTT. This gives the protein CASTGLAGGPGELFF.

The chain has TRBV19 and TRBJ2-7, with TRBD1 matching over 9 bases. Germline CDR1 is LNHDA and CDR2 is SQIVND (reference sequence). Trimming cost V 5 bases and J 2 bases; bases outside gene matches: 13. This CDR3 comprises 17 residues. The CDR3 DNA reads as TGTGCCAGTAGTCGAGCCACAACAGGGGGCCTACCCTACGAGCAGTACTTC. This codes for CASSRATTGGLPYEQYF.

This chain joins TRBV6-6 and TRBJ1-1, with D hard to call. V lost 0 bases to trimming and J lost 7 bases, with 12 bases between them. The V gene's germline CDR1 is MNHNY and CDR2 SVGAGI (reference sequence). This CDR3 has 14 residues. The CDR3 nucleotides read TGTGCCAGCAGTTACTCGGGAGGTGGCAATGAAGCTTTCTTT. Protein sequence: CASSYSGGGNEAFF.

This clone was seen once. The V and J genes are TRBV28 and TRBJ1-1; D is perhaps TRBD1 (6 bases). The ends were cut back, 3 bases at V and 4 bases at J, with 21 bases in the middle. CDR3 length: 17 residues. Germline CDR1 reads MDHEN; CDR2 reads SYDVKM. Here the CDR3 reads CASSFGSRGRGGTEAFF. CDR3 DNA sequence: TGTGCCAGCAGTTTTGGGTCGAGAGGCCGAGGGGGCACTGAAGCTTTCTTT.